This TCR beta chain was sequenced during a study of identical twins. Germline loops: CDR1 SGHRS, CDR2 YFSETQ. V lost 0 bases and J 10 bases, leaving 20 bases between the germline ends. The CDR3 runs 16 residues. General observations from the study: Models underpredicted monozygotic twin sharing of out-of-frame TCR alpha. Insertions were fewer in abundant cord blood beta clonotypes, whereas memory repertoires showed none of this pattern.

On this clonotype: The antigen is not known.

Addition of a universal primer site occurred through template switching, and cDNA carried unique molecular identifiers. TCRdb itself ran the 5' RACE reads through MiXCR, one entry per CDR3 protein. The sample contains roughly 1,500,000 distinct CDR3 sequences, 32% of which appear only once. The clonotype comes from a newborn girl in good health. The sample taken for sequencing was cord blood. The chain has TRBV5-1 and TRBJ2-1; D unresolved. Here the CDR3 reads CASSLDFGPASYEQFF. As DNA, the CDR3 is TGCGCCAGCAGCTTGGATTTCGGGCCGGCTTCCTACGAGCAGTTCTTC.